This TCR beta chain is from a study of blood T cells in healthy people across ages. Background on the study: The template switching approach captured approximately one barcoded beta molecule for every two T cells.

Between the trimmed V and J ends, which lost 5 bases and 2 bases, there was a span of 8 bases. CDR1 SGHTA and CDR2 FQGTGA come from the germline V gene. The length of the CDR3 is 13 residues. A minimum of 7 million PBMCs was isolated per sample. With a J-beta primer mix and a sample-barcoded 5' primer, a second PCR ran 7 to 11 cycles. TCRdb ran MiXCR on the 5' RACE reads and lists one entry per CDR3 protein. The table has 550,000 to 600,000 distinct CDR3 sequences, around 48% seen once. This receptor was taken from a man older than 75 in good health. The chain uses TRBV7-3 and TRBJ2-3; D remains unclear. Sequencing was carried out using blood. The CDR3 spells CASSRRATDTQYF. For the CDR3, the DNA is TGTGCCAGCAGCAGGAGAGCCACAGATACGCAGTATTTT. Looking up the rest from reference TRBV7-3 and TRBJ2-3 gives the full variable domain: GAGVSQTPSNKVTEKGKYVELRCDPISGHTALYWYRQSLGQGPEFLIYFQGTGAADDSGLPNDRFFAVRPEGSVSTLKIQRTERGDSAVYLCASSRRATDTQYFGPGTRLTVL.